This TCR beta chain was identified during a study of Ad26.COV2.S vaccination and SARS-CoV-2 variants. Method: immunoSEQ multiplex PCR; TCRdb's copy keeps in-frame clones and lacks some. Seen here are about 280,000 clones, 70% to 90% observed once, and the top ten hold around 3.5%. As for treatment: about 20 received Ad26.COV2.S at low or high dose, single or two shots; about 5 received placebo; per-sample allocation not given. Sampling was done on day 63 after the first vaccine or placebo injection. The CDR3 has 16 amino acids. V was pared by 2 bases and J by 0 bases, with 13 bases between. Germline assignment: CDR1 SGHNT and CDR2 YYREEE (reference sequence).

The chain links TRBV5-4 to TRBJ2-3, with D unresolved. The sample here was peripheral blood, taken in a trial of Ad26.COV2.S vaccine versus placebo. The TCR comes from a person between 18 and 60 years old who received the Ad26.COV2.S COVID-19 vaccine or a placebo. CDR3 loop: CASSLRLWTSTDTQYF. DNA for the CDR3: TGTGCCAGCAGCTTACGGTTGTGGACGAGCACAGATACGCAGTATTTT.